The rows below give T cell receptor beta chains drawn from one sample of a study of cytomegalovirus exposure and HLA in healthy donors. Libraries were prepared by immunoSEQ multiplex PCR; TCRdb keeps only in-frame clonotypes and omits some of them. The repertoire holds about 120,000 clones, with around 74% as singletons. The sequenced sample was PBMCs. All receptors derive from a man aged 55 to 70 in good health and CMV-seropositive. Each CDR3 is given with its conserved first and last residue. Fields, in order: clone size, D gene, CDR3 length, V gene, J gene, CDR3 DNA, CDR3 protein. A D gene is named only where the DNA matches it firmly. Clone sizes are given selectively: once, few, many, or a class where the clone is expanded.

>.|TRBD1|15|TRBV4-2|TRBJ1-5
TGTGCCAGCAGCCAAGGGGACAGGGGTCCTCAGCCCCAGCATTTT
CASSQGDRGPQPQHF
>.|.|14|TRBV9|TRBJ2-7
TGTGCCAGCAGCCTGGGGGGTGGAACCTACGAGCAGTACTTC
CASSLGGGTYEQYF
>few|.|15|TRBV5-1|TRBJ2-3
TGCGCCAGCAGCTACGCGCTAAGACAGACAGATACGCAGTATTTT
CASSYALRQTDTQYF
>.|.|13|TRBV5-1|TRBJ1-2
TGCGCCAGCAGCTTGGAACGACTGCAGGGCTACACCTTC
CASSLERLQGYTF
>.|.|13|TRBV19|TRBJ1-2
TGTGCCAGTAGTATCCCGCGAGCCGCTACCTACACCTTC
CASSIPRAATYTF
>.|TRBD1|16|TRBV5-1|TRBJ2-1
TGCGCCAGCAGCTTGGCGTCCGGGACAGGGAATCGTGAGCAGTTCTTC
CASSLASGTGNREQFF
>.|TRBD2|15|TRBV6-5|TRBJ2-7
TGTGCCAGCAGGACCAGACTAGCGGGATCTTACGAGCAGTACTTC
CASRTRLAGSYEQYF
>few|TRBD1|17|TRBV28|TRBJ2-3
TGTGCCAGCAGTTCCGGGCCGGAGTGGACAGGGGTAAACACGCAGTATTTT
CASSSGPEWTGVNTQYF
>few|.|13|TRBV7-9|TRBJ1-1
TGTGCCAGCAGCTTAAATCTCAGAAACGAAGCTTTCTTT
CASSLNLRNEAFF
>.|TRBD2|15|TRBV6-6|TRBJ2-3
TGTGCCAGCAGTCGCAGGATAGCGGGAACAGATACGCAGTATTTT
CASSRRIAGTDTQYF
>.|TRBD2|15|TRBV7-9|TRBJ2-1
TGTGCCAGCAGCGTCGGGACTAGCGGAAACAATGAGCAGTTCTTC
CASSVGTSGNNEQFF
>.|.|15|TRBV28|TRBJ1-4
TGTGCCAGCAGCCCCCGAGAGGGCTTTAATGAAAAACTGTTTTTT
CASSPREGFNEKLFF
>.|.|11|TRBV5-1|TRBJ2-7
TGCGCCAGCAGCTACTACGACGAGCAGTACTTC
CASSYYDEQYF
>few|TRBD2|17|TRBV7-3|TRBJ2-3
TGTGCCAGCAGCTTATGGGGGGGGACTAGCGGCACAGATACGCAGTATTTT
CASSLWGGTSGTDTQYF
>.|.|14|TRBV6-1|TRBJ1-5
TGTGCCAGCAGCCGGGTGGCCTCTAATCAGCCCCAGCATTTT
CASSRVASNQPQHF
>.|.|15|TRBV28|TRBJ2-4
TGTGCCAGCAGCCCCCCCCAGGGTAGGGTTCACATTCAGTACTTC
CASSPPQGRVHIQYF
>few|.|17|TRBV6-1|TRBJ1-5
TGTGCCAGCAGTGAAAGGAGGGGCCCCCGCCGCAATCAGCCCCAGCATTTT
CASSERRGPRRNQPQHF
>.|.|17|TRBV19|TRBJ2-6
TGTGCCAGTAGTAGGACAGTTTCTCCCTCTGGGGCCAACGTCCTGACTTTC
CASSRTVSPSGANVLTF
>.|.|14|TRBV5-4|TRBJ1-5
TGTGCCAGCAGCCAACGGGGGGGTTTTGAGCCCCAGCATTTT
CASSQRGGFEPQHF
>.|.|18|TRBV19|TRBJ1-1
TGTGCCAGTAGTATAGGATTGGACAGCGCCTCCCCGGACACTGAAGCTTTCTTT
CASSIGLDSASPDTEAFF
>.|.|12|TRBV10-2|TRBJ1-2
TGCGCCAGCAGTGAGTCGACGGGGTCCTACACCTTC
CASSESTGSYTF
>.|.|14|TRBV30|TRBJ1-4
TGTGCCTGGAGTGTACGGGGAGGTAATGAAAAACTGTTTTTT
CAWSVRGGNEKLFF
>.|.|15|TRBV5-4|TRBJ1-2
TGTGCCAGCAGCTTGAAGAGGCCTTGGGACTATGGCTACACCTTC
CASSLKRPWDYGYTF
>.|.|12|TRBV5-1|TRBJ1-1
TGCGCCAGCAGCTACACGAACACTGAAGCTTTCTTT
CASSYTNTEAFF
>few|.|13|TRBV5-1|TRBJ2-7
TGCGCCAGCAGCTTAGGCAGGGCCGGCGAGCAGTACTTC
CASSLGRAGEQYF
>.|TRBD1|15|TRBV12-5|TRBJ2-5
TGTGCTAGTGGTTTGGGGACAGGGGGGCCGGAGACCCAGTACTTC
CASGLGTGGPETQYF
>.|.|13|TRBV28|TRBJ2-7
TGTGCCAGCAGTGCGGTGGAGAGTATCTTAGAGTACTTC
CASSAVESILEYF
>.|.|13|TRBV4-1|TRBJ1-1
TGCGCCAGCAGCCAAGATGTGGAGTCTGAAGCTTTCTTT
CASSQDVESEAFF
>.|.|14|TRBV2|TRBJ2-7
TGTGCCAGCACTTCGTCCGGGACATTACTCGGGCAGTACTTC
CASTSSGTLLGQYF
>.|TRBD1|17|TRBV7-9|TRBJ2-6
TGTGCCAGCAGCCGGGACAGGGGGCTGACTGGGGCCAACGGCCTGACTTTC
CASSRDRGLTGANGLTF
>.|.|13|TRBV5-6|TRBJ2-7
TGTGCCAGCAGCTTGGGTCCCCGGGACGAGCAGTACTTC
CASSLGPRDEQYF
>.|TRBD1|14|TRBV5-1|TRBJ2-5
TGCGCCAGCAGCTCCGGGACAGGGCTAGAGACCCAGTACTTC
CASSSGTGLETQYF
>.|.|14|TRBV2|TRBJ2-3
TGTGCCAGCAGTGAGGTAGTCTACACAGATACGCAGTATTTT
CASSEVVYTDTQYF
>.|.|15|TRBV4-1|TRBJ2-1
TGCGCCAGCAGCCAGGGGCTGAGCTCCTACAATGAGCAGTTCTTC
CASSQGLSSYNEQFF
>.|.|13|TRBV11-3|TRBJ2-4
TGTGCCAGCAGCTTTGGACATGGAAACATTCAGTACTTC
CASSFGHGNIQYF
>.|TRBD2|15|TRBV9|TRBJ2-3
TGTGCCAGCAGCGTAGGGGCGGGAGGGCAAGATACGCAGTATTTT
CASSVGAGGQDTQYF
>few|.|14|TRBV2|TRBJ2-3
TGTGCCAGCAGCCCCCTCAGGAGCACAGATACGCAGTATTTT
CASSPLRSTDTQYF
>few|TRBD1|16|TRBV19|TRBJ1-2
TGTGCCAGTAGTATCCCTACCGGGACAGGGGGCGCGGGCTACACCTTC
CASSIPTGTGGAGYTF
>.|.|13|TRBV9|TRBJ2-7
TGTGCCAGCAGCGCAGGCGACTCCTACGAGCAGTACTTC
CASSAGDSYEQYF
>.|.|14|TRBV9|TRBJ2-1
TGTGCCAGCAGCGACCCTCGGGGGAACGATGAGCAGTTCTTC
CASSDPRGNDEQFF
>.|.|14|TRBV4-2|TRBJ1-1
TGTGCCAGCAGCCAAGAGGCGGGGAACACTGAAGCTTTCTTT
CASSQEAGNTEAFF
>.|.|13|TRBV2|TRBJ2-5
TGTGCCAGTAATCGACAGGTCGGAGAGACCCAGTACTTC
CASNRQVGETQYF
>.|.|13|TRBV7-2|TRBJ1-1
TGTGCCAGCAGCCGCGGGGGGCGGTCTGAAGCTTTCTTT
CASSRGGRSEAFF